This T cell receptor beta chain was recovered during a study of identical twins. TCRdb recomputed calls from the 5' RACE reads with MiXCR, one row per CDR3 protein. The repertoire consists of under 250,000 distinct CDR3 sequences, with approximately 8.3% occurring once and the leading ten covering more than 1.5%. The CDR3 loop spans 15 amino acids. Trimming removed 0 bases at V and 8 bases at J, with 13 bases between. Germline assignment: CDR1 MNHEY and CDR2 SVGEGT. The sample was also linked to a second study, of yellow fever vaccine responses in identical twins.

The V call is TRBV6-2 or TRBV6-3, the J call TRBJ1-4, with a weak D call TRBD1 (5 bases). This TCR came from a woman under 30 in good health. The sample comprised memory (CD45RO+) T cells sorted from blood. This CDR3 reads CASSYSGDRNEKLFF. CDR3 sequence (DNA): TGTGCCAGCAGTTACTCGGGGGACCGGAACGAAAAACTGTTTTTT.